The sequence of this T cell receptor (beta chain) was determined in a study of blood T cell repertoires in COVID-19. Study background: Specimens from acute and convalescent COVID-19 originated in the United States, Italy and Spain. PBMCs, B-cell-depleted T cells, or T cells provided the cDNA or gDNA that made up the material.

Source study methods: Amplification of reference gene primers provided the estimated nucleated cell counts. TCRdb's copy holds only in-frame clones and misses some; the assay was immunoSEQ multiplex PCR. V, J and clone size are taken as reported in that table, and D and trimming were inferred from the DNA itself. Of about 99,000 clones in the sample, 65% to 85% were seen once. The CDR3 extends over 14 amino acids. CDR1 and CDR2 (germline): SGHTA, FQGNSA. Germline trimming cut 4 bases from V and 7 bases from J; bases unmatched to any gene: 8. The receptor was isolated from a man between 65 and 80 years old with active or convalescent COVID-19. This sequence joins TRBV7-2 and TRBJ2-5, with 8 bases lining up with TRBD1. Input material: peripheral blood. The CDR3 spells CASSSRGPKGTQYF. The CDR3 DNA follows: TGTGCCAGCAGCTCCAGGGGGCCGAAGGGGACCCAGTACTTC. The whole variable domain, remainder taken from reference TRBV7-2 and TRBJ2-5, is GAGVSQSPSNKVTEKGKDVELRCDPISGHTALYWYRQSLGQGLEFLIYFQGNSAPDKSGLPSDRFSAERTGGSVSTLTIQRTQQEDSAVYLCASSSRGPKGTQYFGPGTRLLVL.